The clone carrying this T cell receptor beta chain has just a few counts. Clones were read by immunoSEQ multiplex PCR, and TCRdb kept only the in-frame ones, dropping some. The sample lists about 14,000 clones, roughly 35% occurring once. This entry comes from a study of graft-versus-host responses after intestinal transplantation. Study-level background: Grafts were multivisceral, liver-intestinal, or isolated intestinal. Study-wide findings and caveats: The recipient marrow held GvH clones, and some of them showed up first in ileum or blood.

Plating of some 200,000 CFSE-labeled responder cells was done together with some 200,000 irradiated, violet-dye-labeled stimulator cells. Dividing CFSE-low CD3+CD4+ and CD3+CD8+ responders were isolated by sorting after the reaction. Germline loops: CDR1 LGHNA, CDR2 YSLEER. The CDR3 sequence is 15 residues long. The V end lost 0 bases, the J end lost 4 bases, and 11 bases lay between the germline ends. The source was alloreactive CD8+ T cells from a mixed lymphocyte reaction culture, collected before intestinal transplant. Indicated subset: CFSE-low proliferating T cells sorted from approximately 6-day pre-transplant mixed lymphocyte reaction (GvH or HvG direction). The source is a human patient who received an intestinal transplant. The V gene is TRBV4-3, the J gene TRBJ2-3; tentative D call: TRBD1 (6 bases). This chain's CDR3 is CASSQDRQGPDTQYF. CDR3 nucleotide sequence: TGCGCCAGCAGCCAAGATCGGCAGGGGCCAGATACGCAGTATTTT.